A selection of T cell receptor beta chains follows, all from one sample in a study of identical twins. TCRdb reanalysed the 5' RACE reads using MiXCR and keeps one entry per CDR3 protein. This table holds roughly 350,000 distinct CDR3 sequences, approximately 13% found once. The data were also submitted as part of a second study, on yellow fever vaccine responses in identical twins.

The sample taken for sequencing was CD8+ T cells sorted from blood. The origin of the receptors is a young woman in good health. The conserved cysteine and the conserved F or W are not part of the CDR3 here. Each record gives: V gene, CDR3 protein.

TRBV12-3/TRBV12-4 | ASSPSGGRRETQY
TRBV3-1 | ASSQEGGNTGELF
TRBV12-3/TRBV12-4 | ASSSGAGGNTIY
TRBV15 | ATSRGGGNFYGYT
TRBV6-6 | ASWTGAGEQY
TRBV12-3/TRBV12-4 | ASSLRGRETQY
TRBV15 | ATSRDRGFQETQY
TRBV6-2/TRBV6-3 | ASSYREAGEGYNEQF
TRBV5-1 | ASSLADGTVSSYEQY
TRBV4-2 | ASSQDVPGQSEQF
TRBV7-6 | ASSHTGGYQETQY
TRBV7-8 | ASSLGAGGVYNEQF
TRBV7-9 | ASSSSAAGGWETQY
TRBV6-4 | ASSETGTGNTEAF
TRBV29-1 | SVYLPVVAGDTFVGELF
TRBV6-1 | ASFQATNTGELF
TRBV28 | ASSSDRENTEAF
TRBV2 | ASSEGRGGNQETQY
TRBV6-1 | ASAARQPLNTEAF
TRBV29-1 | SVEDLLREMNNEQF
TRBV7-8 | ASSTGTGSAETQY
TRBV29-1 | SVALWGSGNTIY
TRBV25-1 | ASTHGANYGYT
TRBV2 | ASLDFLNTGELF
TRBV2 | ASRTSGIERSTDTQY
TRBV29-1 | SVLGPSESSREDLYEQY
TRBV29-1 | SVYRQLGYGYT
TRBV4-2 | ASSQLGGGELF
TRBV20-1 | SAEGSYNSPLH
TRBV28 | ASSPLHMTSSNEQF
TRBV28 | ASSLGTDLTDTQY
TRBV7-9 | ASSPSPTRTQETQY
TRBV28 | ASSNILEQF
TRBV6-1 | ASSGVSTTNEKLF
TRBV2 | ASSEPGAGQPQH
TRBV7-9 | ASSLGAVYYNEQF
TRBV11-2 | ASSLEGTRQETQY
TRBV25-1 | ASKRGTQNTGELF
TRBV12-3/TRBV12-4 | ASSLGTTTYNEQF
TRBV12-3/TRBV12-4 | ASSYRSTDTQY
TRBV10-3 | ASSTGKTTYQQY
TRBV27 | ASSLKTENTEAF
TRBV11-3 | ASSLEGDSYNEQF
TRBV2 | ASSDTGVGNTEAF
TRBV7-3 | ASSLRDGETQY
TRBV3-1 | ASSVMVETQY
TRBV14 | ASSQGRILAGALQETQY
TRBV9 | ASSGGGPEKLF
TRBV28 | ASSSRTSEYQETQY
TRBV7-9 | ASSLATEELF
TRBV7-3 | ASSLWGPPQLDTDTQY
TRBV4-1 | ASSHRDGDGYT
TRBV6-1 | ASSRENTDTQY
TRBV14 | ASSQAAGGPHEQY
TRBV3-1 | ASSQAPGAAYNEQF
TRBV3-1 | ASSPNFLPGLAGAPYNEQF
TRBV27 | ASSFGRRNYGYT
TRBV27 | ASSLAFGRANTEAF
TRBV3-1 | ASSHRTSGSYEQY